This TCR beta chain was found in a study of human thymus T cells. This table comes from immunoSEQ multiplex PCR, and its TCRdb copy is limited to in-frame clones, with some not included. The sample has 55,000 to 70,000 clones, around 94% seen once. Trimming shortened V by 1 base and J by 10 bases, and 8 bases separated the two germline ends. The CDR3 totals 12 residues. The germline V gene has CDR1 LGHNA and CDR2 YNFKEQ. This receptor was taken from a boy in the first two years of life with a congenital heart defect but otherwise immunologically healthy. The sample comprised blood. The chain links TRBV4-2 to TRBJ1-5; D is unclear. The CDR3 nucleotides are TGTGCCAGCAGCCAAGGAGCAAATCCCCAGCATTTT. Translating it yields CASSQGANPQHF.